The next 15 T cell receptor beta chains were all read from a single sample in a study of blood T cell repertoires in COVID-19. Libraries were prepared by immunoSEQ multiplex PCR; TCRdb keeps only in-frame clonotypes and omits some of them. This table holds 110,000 to 150,000 clones, roughly 90% found once. Sequencing was carried out using peripheral blood. The receptors derive from a man in his fifties or sixties with active or convalescent COVID-19.

The chain has TRBV28 and TRBJ1-1, with TRBD1 matching 12 bases. This CDR3 is 15 amino acids long. Germline-derived CDR1 and CDR2 are MDHEN and SYDVKM. V lost 5 bases to trimming and J lost 8 bases; unmatched junction nucleotides: 9. CDR3 nucleotides: TGTGCCAGCAGTCTCCCGGGACAGGGGGCTCAGGAAGCTTTCTTT. Its protein product is CASSLPGQGAQEAFF.

The chain couples TRBV7-2 to TRBJ2-5; 9 nucleotides line up with TRBD1. V dropped 5 bases and J dropped 5; count of bases not matched to a gene: 12. This CDR3 has 16 amino acids. Germline CDR1 is SGHTA and CDR2 is FQGNSA. Written as DNA, the CDR3 is TGTGCCAGCAGCCGGTTCGACAGGGGGGGGAAGGAGACCCAGTACTTC. Protein product: CASSRFDRGGKETQYF.

This chain joins TRBV4-2 and TRBJ1-2; no clear D. V lost 3 bases to trimming and J lost 8 bases, with 19 bases between them. Per the germline V gene, CDR1 is LGHNA and CDR2 is YNFKEQ. The length of the CDR3 is 15 residues. CDR3 nucleotide sequence: TGTGCCAGCAGCCACGGTTTGGCAGAGGTTTCGGGCTACACCTTC. Translation gives CASSHGLAEVSGYTF.

This sequence joins TRBV28 and TRBJ2-5, with TRBD2 identical over 7 bases. CDR1 and CDR2 from the germline V gene are MDHEN and SYDVKM. V gave up 2 bases and J gave up 4 bases; unmatched junction bases: 10. The CDR3 extends over 16 amino acids. CDR3 residues: CASSLGGSLGGETQYF. DNA for the CDR3: TGTGCCAGCAGTTTAGGCGGGAGCCTCGGTGGAGAGACCCAGTACTTC.

The V gene is TRBV7-9, the J gene TRBJ1-2, with D possibly matching TRBD1 (6 bases). Germline values: CDR1 SEHNR, CDR2 FQNEAQ (reference sequence). The length of the CDR3 is 13 residues. V gave up 5 bases and J gave up 2 bases, with 9 bases separating them. The CDR3 protein is CASSPDRNYGYTF. CDR3 nucleotide sequence: TGTGCCAGCAGCCCTGACAGGAACTATGGCTACACCTTC.

This chain links TRBV4-2 with TRBJ1-5, with 8 bases aligning to TRBD1. The germline V gene encodes CDR1 LGHNA and CDR2 YNFKEQ. The CDR3 is 15 amino acids. V shed 4 bases and J 2 bases; nucleotides not matched to a gene: 4. The CDR3 here is CASSPDRDGNQPQHF. The CDR3 nucleotides are TGTGCCAGCAGCCCGGACAGGGACGGCAATCAGCCCCAGCATTTT.

The chain is built from TRBV28 and TRBJ1-2; D uncertain. CDR1 MDHEN and CDR2 SYDVKM come from the germline V gene. The CDR3 sequence is 13 residues long. Trimming cost V 4 bases and J 2 bases, with 8 bases left between them. Here the CDR3 reads CASSSAGNYGYTF. The CDR3 nucleotides are TGTGCCAGCAGTTCTGCGGGAAACTATGGCTACACCTTC.

V is TRBV13 and J is TRBJ1-2; the D gene is possibly TRBD1 (5 bases). V shed 4 bases and J shed 0 bases, with 9 bases lying between them. The CDR3 loop spans 14 amino acids. Germline loops: CDR1 PRHDT, CDR2 FYEKMQ (reference sequence). The CDR3 region is CASSWGDSNYGYTF. As DNA, the CDR3 is TGTGCCAGCAGCTGGGGGGATTCTAACTATGGCTACACCTTC. The variable domain in full, with the rest retrieved from reference TRBV13 and TRBJ1-2, is AAGVIQSPRHLIKEKRETATLKCYPIPRHDTVYWYQQGPGQDPQFLISFYEKMQSDKGSIPDRFSAQQFSDYHSELNMSSLELGDSALYFCASSWGDSNYGYTFGSGTRLTVV.

The rearrangement joins TRBV18 to TRBJ1-2; the match to TRBD1 covers 8 bases. This CDR3 has 17 residues. Looked up from germline, CDR1 is KGHSH and CDR2 is LQKENI. V was pared by 2 bases and J by 4 bases, with 12 bases of the junction left unmatched. As DNA, the CDR3 is TGTGCCAGCTCACCAACGAGGGCAGGGGGCGAGAGCTATGGCTACACCTTC. This codes for CASSPTRAGGESYGYTF.

The chain is built from TRBV4-3 and TRBJ2-7; D is unresolved. Looked up from germline, CDR1 is LGHNA and CDR2 is YSLEER. The CDR3 loop spans 14 amino acids. V lost 1 base to trimming and J lost 4 bases, with 11 bases between them. CDR3 in DNA: TGCGCCAGCAGCCAAGGAACAGTCAATTACGAGCAGTACTTC. It yields the protein CASSQGTVNYEQYF.

The chain is built from TRBV30 and TRBJ2-4; 10 bases line up with TRBD1. J was trimmed by 11 bases and V by 4 bases; bases with no gene match: 8. The CDR3 covers 13 residues. Germline V lookup: CDR1 GTSNPN, CDR2 SVGIG (reference sequence). In nucleotides, the CDR3 is TGTGCCTGGACGGTTCGGACAGGGGGTTTTCAGTACTTC. It specifies CAWTVRTGGFQYF. The whole variable domain, remainder taken from reference TRBV30 and TRBJ2-4, is SQTIHQWPATLVQPVGSPLSLECTVEGTSNPNLYWYRQAAGRGLQLLFYSVGIGQISSEVPQNLSASRPQDRQFILSSKKLLLSDSGFYLCAWTVRTGGFQYFGAGTRLSVL.

The chain links TRBV7-8 to TRBJ2-7; D perhaps matches TRBD2 (5 bases). The germline V and J ends were trimmed by 3 bases and 6 bases, with 15 bases remaining between them. Germline-derived CDR1 and CDR2 are SGHVS and FQNEAQ. The CDR3 contains 14 residues. The CDR3 DNA reads TGTGCCAGCAGCTTTCGGAGAGGGCAGTCCGAGCAGTACTTC. This translates into CASSFRRGQSEQYF.

The V and J genes are TRBV2 and TRBJ1-5; 10 bases agree with TRBD1. The CDR3 is 15 residues long. Germline V CDR1 and CDR2: SNHLY, FYNNEI. Trimming at V came to 5 bases and at J to 4 bases, leaving 5 bases not matched to a gene. CDR3 residues: CASSQGQGGNQPQHF. Written as DNA, the CDR3 is TGTGCCAGCAGTCAAGGACAGGGGGGGAATCAGCCCCAGCATTTT.

CDR3 bases: TGCGCCAGCAGCTTAGGGCAGGGGTACACCGGGGAGCTGTTTTTT. It codes for CASSLGQGYTGELFF. This chain uses TRBV5-1 with TRBJ2-2; the D gene is possibly TRBD1 (6 bases). Germline values: CDR1 SGHRS, CDR2 YFSETQ. The V and J ends lost 2 bases and 3 bases respectively, with 11 bases between them. The CDR3 consists of 15 residues.

This sequence joins TRBV9 and TRBJ1-2; D uncertain. Germline values: CDR1 SGDLS, CDR2 YYNGEE. Trimming stripped 2 bases from V and 5 bases from J, with 16 bases between. This CDR3 contains 15 residues. The CDR3 DNA is TGTGCCAGCAGCGTGCGCCGGGATCCTTTATATGGCTACACCTTC. Translation gives CASSVRRDPLYGYTF.